Listed below are T cell receptor beta chains from one sample, sequenced in a study of STAT3 mutations in large granular lymphocyte leukemia. Sequenced by immunoSEQ multiplex PCR; TCRdb stores in-frame clones only, minus some. The sample yields around 39,000 clones, roughly 90% seen once. Material for sequencing was PBMCs. These receptors all come from a human donor with T large granular lymphocyte leukemia. Some clones in this sample may be carry-over from other donors' samples. CDR3s include the opening cysteine and the closing phenylalanine or tryptophan. Fields, in order: J gene, V gene, D gene, clone size, CDR3 protein, CDR3 DNA. A D gene is named only where the DNA matches it firmly. Clone size is shown for a subset of rows, as once, few, many or a class of expanded clone.

>TRBJ1-5|TRBV10-3|NA|NA
CAISDVGSPDQPQHF
TGTGCCATCAGTGATGTTGGGTCCCCCGATCAGCCCCAGCATTTT
>TRBJ1-2|TRBV5-6|NA|NA
CASRGGSYYGYTF
TGTGCCAGCAGAGGGGGTTCTTACTATGGCTACACCTTC
>TRBJ1-2|TRBV5-4|NA|NA
CASSRKAGSPHGYTF
TGTGCCAGCAGCCGCAAGGCCGGGAGCCCCCATGGCTACACCTTC
>TRBJ2-3|TRBV9|NA|NA
CASSVAPGARADTQYF
TGTGCCAGCAGCGTAGCTCCGGGGGCAAGGGCAGATACGCAGTATTTT
>TRBJ2-1|TRBV29-1|TRBD1|NA
CSVIPGGRDNEQFF
TGCAGCGTCATCCCAGGGGGCCGGGACAATGAGCAGTTCTTC
>TRBJ1-2|TRBV6-6|TRBD1|NA
CASSYGDSYGYTF
TGTGCCAGCAGTTACGGGGACAGCTATGGCTACACCTTC
>TRBJ2-3|TRBV6-5|NA|NA
CASSATASTDTQYF
TGTGCCAGCAGCGCGACAGCTAGCACAGATACGCAGTATTTT
>TRBJ1-2|TRBV28|NA|NA
CASQSWSLLYGYTF
TGTGCCAGCCAGTCTTGGAGCCTCCTATATGGCTACACCTTC
>TRBJ1-2|TRBV27|TRBD1|NA
CASTTTGAPGYTF
TGTGCCAGCACCACAACAGGGGCGCCCGGCTACACCTTC
>TRBJ2-5|TRBV28|TRBD1|NA
CASRPQGRQETQYF
TGTGCCAGCAGACCACAGGGGCGGCAAGAGACCCAGTACTTC
>TRBJ1-2|TRBV27|NA|NA
CASRPGPRRNYGYTF
TGTGCCAGCAGACCGGGGCCCCGACGGAACTATGGCTACACCTTC
>TRBJ2-3|TRBV5-1|NA|once
CASSLSRVDTQYF
TGCGCCAGCAGCCTGTCGCGGGTCGATACGCAGTATTTT
>TRBJ2-4|TRBV5-1|TRBD1|NA
CASSLAEFTGENIQYF
TGCGCCAGCAGCTTGGCCGAATTCACAGGGGAAAACATTCAGTACTTC
>TRBJ2-3|TRBV5-1|NA|NA
CASSYPGTDTQYF
TGCGCCAGCAGCTACCCAGGGACAGATACGCAGTATTTT
>TRBJ1-6|TRBV5-4|NA|few
CASSLWGTGANSPLHF
TGTGCCAGCAGCTTGTGGGGGACGGGAGCTAATTCACCCCTCCACTTT
>TRBJ2-5|TRBV6-1|TRBD1|once
CASIPSGGRETQYF
TGTGCCAGCATTCCATCAGGGGGACGGGAGACCCAGTACTTC
>TRBJ1-4|TRBV10-3|NA|NA
CAIQPTRTELFF
TGTGCCATCCAGCCCACTCGGACGGAACTGTTTTTT